Each of the 13 T cell receptor beta chains below was sequenced from the same sample in a study of blood T cell repertoires in COVID-19. Produced via immunoSEQ multiplex PCR; TCRdb's table is partial and in-frame only. The table records some 87,000 clones, roughly 80% of them present only once. Input material: peripheral blood. These receptors were collected from an elderly man with active or convalescent COVID-19.

The chain joins TRBV5-1 to TRBJ2-5, with D perhaps TRBD1 (5 bases). The CDR3 spans 15 residues. Trimming left V 4 bases short and J 5 bases short, with 18 bases between. From germline, CDR1 is SGHRS and CDR2 YFSETQ. This CDR3 reads CASSRNSGPWETQYF. The CDR3 DNA is TGCGCCAGCAGCCGTAATTCAGGGCCTTGGGAGACCCAGTACTTC.

The chain recombines TRBV7-3 with TRBJ2-5; TRBD1 agrees at 9 bases. The CDR3 consists of 14 residues. The V and J ends lost 5 bases and 1 base, in that order; junction bases with no gene match: 2. The germline CDR1 and CDR2 sequences are SGHTA and FQGTGA. CDR3 sequence reads: CASSMTGGQETQYF. The CDR3, as DNA: TGTGCCAGCAGCATGACAGGGGGCCAAGAGACCCAGTACTTC.

This chain joins TRBV7-2 and TRBJ1-6; possibly TRBD1 for D (6 bases). CDR3 length: 15 amino acids. CDR1 is SGHTA, CDR2 FQGNSA, per germline. The V end lost 5 bases, the J end lost 6 bases, and 14 bases lay between the germline ends. This CDR3 reads CASSPRTDRNSPLHF. The CDR3 DNA reads TGTGCCAGCAGCCCGCGGACAGACCGTAATTCACCCCTCCACTTT. Combining the CDR3 with reference TRBV7-2 and TRBJ1-6 gives the whole variable domain GAGVSQSPSNKVTEKGKDVELRCDPISGHTALYWYRQSLGQGLEFLIYFQGNSAPDKSGLPSDRFSAERTGGSVSTLTIQRTQQEDSAVYLCASSPRTDRNSPLHFGNGTRLTVT.

The genes are TRBV6-1 and TRBJ1-4, with D hard to call. The CDR3 extends over 14 amino acids. Germline CDR1 and CDR2: MNHNS and SASEGT. The ends were cut back, 2 bases at V and 11 bases at J, with 15 bases in the middle. CDR3 loop: CASSEFWELVKLFF. CDR3 DNA: TGTGCCAGCAGTGAATTTTGGGAGTTAGTGAAACTGTTTTTT.

The J gene is TRBJ1-6, the V gene TRBV4-2; D uncertain. The germline V and J ends were trimmed by 3 bases and 10 bases, with 22 bases remaining between them. CDR1 is LGHNA, CDR2 YNFKEQ, per germline. The CDR3 is 17 residues long. The CDR3 loop is CASSQRYPSPGESPLHF. Here the CDR3 DNA reads TGTGCCAGCAGCCAGAGATATCCTTCGCCCGGGGAATCACCCCTCCACTTT.

This clone was seen more than once but under ten times. The chain uses TRBV7-2 and TRBJ2-7, with a tentative D call TRBD1 (5 bases). CDR3 length: 13 residues. V gave up 6 bases and J gave up 2 bases, with 11 bases separating them. Germline V gene sequence: CDR1 SGHTA, CDR2 FQGNSA. This chain's CDR3 is CASRDTATYEQYF. The CDR3 nucleotides are TGTGCCAGCAGGGACACAGCAACCTACGAGCAGTACTTC.

The rearrangement joins TRBV5-4 to TRBJ1-3; D call uncertain. This CDR3 has 13 residues. V lost 2 bases and J 1 base, leaving 4 bases between the germline ends. Germline values: CDR1 SGHNT, CDR2 YYREEE (reference sequence). CDR3 sequence: CASSFYSGNTIYF. The CDR3 nucleotides are TGTGCCAGCAGCTTCTATTCTGGAAACACCATATATTTT. The complete variable domain, with remaining parts taken from reference TRBV5-4 and TRBJ1-3, reads ETGVTQSPTHLIKTRGQQVTLRCSSQSGHNTVSWYQQALGQGPQFIFQYYREEENGRGNFPPRFSGLQFPNYSSELNVNALELDDSALYLCASSFYSGNTIYFGEGSWLTVV.

A word on this clone: Relative to the germline gene, one junction end is altered; a read error may explain this. The chain is built from TRBV11-2 and TRBJ1-3; perhaps TRBD1 as D (6 bases). The CDR3 is made up of 15 amino acids. Germline CDR1 is SGHAT and CDR2 is FQNNGV. The CDR3 DNA sequence: TGTGCCAGCACCTTAACAGGGTTCTCTGGAAACACCATATATTTT. It encodes CASTLTGFSGNTIYF.

This clone has only one observation. This chain links TRBV7-9 with TRBJ1-2; 7 bases align to TRBD1. CDR1 and CDR2 from the germline V gene are SEHNR and FQNEAQ (reference sequence). V was clipped by 5 bases and J by 4 bases; unmatched bases: 10. CDR3 length: 15 residues. CDR3 in DNA: TGTGCCAGCAGCATCTCGACAGGGACCGGCTATGGCTACACCTTC. This sequence encodes CASSISTGTGYGYTF.

The rearrangement joins TRBV30 to TRBJ2-6; D might be TRBD1 (5 bases). There are 13 residues in the CDR3. The V gene's germline CDR1 is GTSNPN and CDR2 SVGIG (reference sequence). The V gene lost 8 bases and the J gene lost 4 bases, with 12 bases spanning the gap. CDR3 DNA sequence: TGTGCCCGAGACAGTGAGGGGGCCAACGTCCTGACTTTC. Translating gives CARDSEGANVLTF.

The V call is TRBV6-2 or TRBV6-3, the J call TRBJ2-7; no firm D call. This CDR3 spans 12 amino acids. The V gene's germline CDR1 is MNHEY and CDR2 SVGEGT. The V end was cut by 0 bases, the J end by 3 bases, with 3 bases between. The CDR3 loop is CASSYSSYEQYF. As DNA, the CDR3 is TGTGCCAGCAGTTACTCGAGCTACGAGCAGTACTTC.

The chain carries TRBV6-2 or TRBV6-3 and TRBJ1-5; D is perhaps TRBD1 (5 bases). Germline V gene lookup returns CDR1 MNHEY and CDR2 SVGEGT. This CDR3 has 13 residues. The V gene lost 2 bases and the J gene lost 4 bases, with 6 bases spanning the gap. This chain's CDR3 is CASSYRGNQPQHF. For the CDR3, the DNA is TGTGCCAGCAGTTACAGGGGAAATCAGCCCCAGCATTTT.

This chain links TRBV6-5 with TRBJ2-5, with TRBD2 matching over 12 bases. V dropped 6 bases and J dropped 5; count of bases not matched to a gene: 7. The CDR3 has 15 residues. The germline CDR1 and CDR2 sequences are MNHEY and SVGAGI. In DNA form, the CDR3 reads TGTGCCAGCAGGTCTAGCGGGGGGGCCGCGGAGACCCAGTACTTC. It is translated as CASRSSGGAAETQYF.